This T cell receptor (beta chain) derives from a study of T-cell memory formation after mild COVID-19. Study background: TCR clusters were mostly donor specific.

The TCR alpha and TCR beta cDNA libraries, bearing sample barcodes and UMIs, were generated by 5'RACE using constant-segment primers. TCRdb redid the calling of the 5' RACE reads with MiXCR, one entry per CDR3 protein. The data contain tens of thousands of distinct CDR3 sequences, 9.5% to 12% of them singletons. Findings of the study overall: The pre-infection memory compartment contained some responding clones, suggesting cross-reactive memory joined.

The CDR3 runs 14 residues. Germline CDR1 reads MGHRA; CDR2 reads YSYEKL. V dropped 2 bases and J dropped 9 bases, with 16 bases sitting between them. This clonotype has a count of ten or more. The antigen remains undetermined. The specimen sequenced was PBMCs or a T cell subset sorted from them (not recorded which). The receptor was derived from a man between 18 and 29 years old who had mild COVID-19 (a few samples of this study predate the infection). Cell type and time point are not known. The chain joins TRBV4-1 to TRBJ2-5; D not certain. The CDR3 loop is CASSQPTRRLAQYF. Here the CDR3 DNA reads TGCGCCAGCAGCCAACCCACCAGACGGTTGGCCCAGTACTTC.